The table lists the clone carrying this T cell receptor (beta chain) with many counts. MiXCR was run by TCRdb on the RT-PCR reads, yielding one entry per CDR3 protein. The sample lists 540,000 or so distinct CDR3 sequences; 10% to 15% were seen once. This entry is derived from a study of response to subunit inactivated influenza vaccine. Sample: PBMCs from blood, taken 40 to 50 days after vaccination. The sequence was collected from a man aged 45-65 years who received an inactivated influenza vaccine.

CDR3 amino acids: CASRKQGGETQYF. The CDR3 DNA reads TGTGCCAGCAGAAAACAGGGTGGAGAGACCCAGTACTTC. This chain joins TRBV11-2 and TRBJ2-5; TRBD1 might be the D (6 bases). The CDR3 extends over 13 amino acids. V lost 6 bases and J lost 4, with 12 bases in between. CDR1 is SGHAT and CDR2 is FQNNGV in the germline V gene.